Sequencing of this T cell receptor (beta chain) was carried out in a study of CD8+ T cells in alopecia areata. Overall study context: Treated patients were given 5 to 10 mg oral tofacitinib twice daily.

V was cut by 6 bases and J by 0 bases, with 9 bases left in between. There are 14 residues in the CDR3. Per germline, CDR1 SNHLY and CDR2 FYNNEI. Isolated RNA was reverse transcribed into cDNA used as the sequencing template. Here immunoSEQ multiplex PCR was the method, and the copy in TCRdb shows in-frame clones only, minus some. Among about 250,000 clones listed, around 67% were seen once. Lesional scalp tissue (obtained by punch biopsy) and peripheral blood were collected from alopecia areata patients. V and J are TRBV2 and TRBJ1-3; perhaps TRBD1 as D (5 bases). The clonotype was recovered from a human donor with alopecia areata. Specimen: CD4+ T cells sorted from blood, collected at week 0. In nucleotides, the CDR3 is TGTGCCAGCAGCAGGGTGGGCTCTGGAAACACCATATATTTT. Amino acids: CASSRVGSGNTIYF.